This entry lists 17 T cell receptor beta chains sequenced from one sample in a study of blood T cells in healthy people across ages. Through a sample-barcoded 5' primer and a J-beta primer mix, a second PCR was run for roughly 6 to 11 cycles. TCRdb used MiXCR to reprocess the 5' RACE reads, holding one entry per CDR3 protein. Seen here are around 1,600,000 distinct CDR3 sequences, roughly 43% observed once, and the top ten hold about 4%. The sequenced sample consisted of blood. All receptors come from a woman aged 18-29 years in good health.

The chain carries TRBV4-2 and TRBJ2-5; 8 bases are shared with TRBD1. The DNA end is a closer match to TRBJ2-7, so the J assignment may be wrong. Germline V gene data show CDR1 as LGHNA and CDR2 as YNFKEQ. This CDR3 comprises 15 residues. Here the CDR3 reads CASRQRQGTTYEQYF. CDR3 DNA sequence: TGTGCCAGCAGACAGCGACAGGGGACGACCTACGAGCAGTACTTC.

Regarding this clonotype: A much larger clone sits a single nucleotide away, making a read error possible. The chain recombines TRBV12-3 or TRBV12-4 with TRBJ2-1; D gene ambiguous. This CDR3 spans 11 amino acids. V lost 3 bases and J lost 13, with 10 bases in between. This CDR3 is CASSFRETQFF. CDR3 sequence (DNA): TGTGCCAGCAGTTTCCGAGAGACCCAGTTCTTC.

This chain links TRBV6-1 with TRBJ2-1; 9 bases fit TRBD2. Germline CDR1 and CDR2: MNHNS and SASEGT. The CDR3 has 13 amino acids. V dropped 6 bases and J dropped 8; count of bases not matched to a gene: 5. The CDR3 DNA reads TGTGCCAGCAGCTTTGAGCGGGGGGATGAGCAGTTCTTC. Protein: CASSFERGDEQFF.

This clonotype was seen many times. The chain's CDR3 is CASSYGRITDSYEQYF. CDR3 in DNA: TGTGCCAGCAGTTACGGTCGGATTACGGACTCCTACGAGCAGTACTTC. The chain carries TRBV28 and TRBJ2-7, with D unclear. V was clipped by 4 bases and J by 0 bases, with 16 bases between them. The CDR3 consists of 16 residues. The germline V gene has CDR1 MDHEN and CDR2 SYDVKM. Drawing the rest from reference TRBV28 and TRBJ2-7, the complete variable domain is DVKVTQSSRYLVKRTGEKVFLECVQDMDHENMFWYRQDPGLGLRLIYFSYDVKMKEKGDIPEGYSVSREKKERFSLILESASTNQTSMYLCASSYGRITDSYEQYFGPGTRLTVT.

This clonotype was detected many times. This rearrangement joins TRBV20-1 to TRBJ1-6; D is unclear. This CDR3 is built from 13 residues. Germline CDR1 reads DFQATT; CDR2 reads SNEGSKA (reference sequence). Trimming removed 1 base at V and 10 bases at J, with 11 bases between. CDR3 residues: CSARVVGKSPLHF. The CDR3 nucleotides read TGCAGTGCTAGAGTAGTGGGCAAATCACCCCTCCACTTT.

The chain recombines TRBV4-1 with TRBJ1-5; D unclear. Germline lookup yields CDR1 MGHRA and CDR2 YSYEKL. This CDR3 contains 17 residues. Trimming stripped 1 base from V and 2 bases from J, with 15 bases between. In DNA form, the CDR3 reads TGCGCCAGCAGCCAAGCGGGAGGAGGAATCGGCAATCAGCCCCAGCATTTT. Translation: CASSQAGGGIGNQPQHF.

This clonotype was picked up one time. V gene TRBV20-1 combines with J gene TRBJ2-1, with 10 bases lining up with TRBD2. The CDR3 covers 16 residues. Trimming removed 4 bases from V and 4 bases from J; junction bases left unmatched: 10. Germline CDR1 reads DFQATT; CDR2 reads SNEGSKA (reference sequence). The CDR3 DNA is TGCAGTGCTACCTCTCTCTCAGCGGGAGGGTACAATGAGCAGTTCTTC. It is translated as CSATSLSAGGYNEQFF.

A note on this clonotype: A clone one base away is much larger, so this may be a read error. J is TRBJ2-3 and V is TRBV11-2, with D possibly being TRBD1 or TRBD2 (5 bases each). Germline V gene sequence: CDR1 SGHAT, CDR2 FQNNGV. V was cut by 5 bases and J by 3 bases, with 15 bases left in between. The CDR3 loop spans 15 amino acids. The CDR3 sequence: CASSLRVGRTDTQYF. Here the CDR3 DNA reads TGTGCCAGCAGCCTCAGGGTAGGGAGAACAGATACGCAGTATTTT.

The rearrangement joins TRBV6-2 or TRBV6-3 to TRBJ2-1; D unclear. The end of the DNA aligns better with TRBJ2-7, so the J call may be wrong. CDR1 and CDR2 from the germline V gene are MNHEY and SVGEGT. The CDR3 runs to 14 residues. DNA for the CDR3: TGTGCCAGCAATCCGAGGAGCTCCTACAATGAGCAGTACTTC. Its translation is CASNPRSSYNEQYF.

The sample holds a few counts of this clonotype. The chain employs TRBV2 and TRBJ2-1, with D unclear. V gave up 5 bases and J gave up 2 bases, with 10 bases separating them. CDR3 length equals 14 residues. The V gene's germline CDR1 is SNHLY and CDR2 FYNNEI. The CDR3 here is CASSPRVTYNEQFF. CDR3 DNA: TGTGCCAGCAGTCCCCGGGTAACCTACAATGAGCAGTTCTTC. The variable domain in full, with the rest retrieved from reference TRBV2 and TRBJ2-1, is EPEVTQTPSHQVTQMGQEVILRCVPISNHLYFYWYRQILGQKVEFLVSFYNNEISEKSEIFDDQFSVERPDGSNFTLKIRSTKLEDSAMYFCASSPRVTYNEQFFGPGTRLTVL.

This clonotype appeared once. For the CDR3, the DNA is TGCGCCAACTTGGACAGGAACAGTGGGGCTGAAGCTTTCTTT. It yields the protein CANLDRNSGAEAFF. This chain links TRBV10-1 with TRBJ1-1, with 7 nucleotides matching TRBD1. The CDR3 contains 14 residues. V dropped 10 bases and J dropped 6; count of bases not matched to a gene: 14. Germline lookup yields CDR1 WNHNN and CDR2 SYGVQD (reference sequence).

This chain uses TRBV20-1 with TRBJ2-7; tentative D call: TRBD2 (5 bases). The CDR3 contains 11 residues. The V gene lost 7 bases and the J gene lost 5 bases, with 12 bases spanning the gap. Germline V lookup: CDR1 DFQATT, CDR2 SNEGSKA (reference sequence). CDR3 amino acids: CSVLTIHEQYF. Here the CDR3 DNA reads TGCAGTGTTTTGACTATACACGAGCAGTACTTC.

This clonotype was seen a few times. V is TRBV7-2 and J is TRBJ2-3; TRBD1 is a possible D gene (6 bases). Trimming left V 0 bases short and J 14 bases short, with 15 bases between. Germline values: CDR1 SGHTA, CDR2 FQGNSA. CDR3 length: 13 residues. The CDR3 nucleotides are TGTGCCAGCAGCTTAGCCCCTGGGGACATCATGTATTTT. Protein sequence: CASSLAPGDIMYF.

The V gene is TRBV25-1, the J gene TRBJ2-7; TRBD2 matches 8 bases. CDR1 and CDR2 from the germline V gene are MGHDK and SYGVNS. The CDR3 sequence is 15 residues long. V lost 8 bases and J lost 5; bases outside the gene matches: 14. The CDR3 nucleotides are TGTGCCAGCTCATCTCCGGGACTAGGAATCAACGAGCAGTACTTC. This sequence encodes CASSSPGLGINEQYF.

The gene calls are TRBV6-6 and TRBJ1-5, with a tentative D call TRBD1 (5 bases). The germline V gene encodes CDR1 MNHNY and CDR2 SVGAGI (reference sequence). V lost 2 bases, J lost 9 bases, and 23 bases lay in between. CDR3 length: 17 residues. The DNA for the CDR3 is TGTGCCAGCAGTTACCACTCACTAGGGGACGGGTTGTGGCCCCAGCATTTT. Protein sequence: CASSYHSLGDGLWPQHF.

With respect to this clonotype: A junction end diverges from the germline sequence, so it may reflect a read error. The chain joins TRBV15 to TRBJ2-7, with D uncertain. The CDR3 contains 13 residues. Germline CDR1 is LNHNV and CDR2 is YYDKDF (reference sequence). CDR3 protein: CATSRDTYYEQYF. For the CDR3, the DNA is TGTGCCACCAGTAGAGATACCTACTACGAGCAGTACTTC.

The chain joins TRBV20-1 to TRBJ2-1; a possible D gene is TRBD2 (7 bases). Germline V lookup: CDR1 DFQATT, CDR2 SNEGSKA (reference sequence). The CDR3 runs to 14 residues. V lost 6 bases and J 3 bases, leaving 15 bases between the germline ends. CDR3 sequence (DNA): TGCAGTGCCCTCGGGGGGCTCAGCTACAATGAGCAGTTCTTC. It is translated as CSALGGLSYNEQFF.